This T cell receptor (beta chain) emerged from a study of response to subunit inactivated influenza vaccine. TCRdb ran MiXCR on the RT-PCR reads and lists one entry per CDR3 protein. Here the sample spans hundreds of thousands of distinct CDR3 sequences, 10% to 15% being singletons. Study outcomes and limitations: It was suggested by the authors that few new T cells are recruited by each seasonal influenza vaccination.

This clonotype was observed a few times. Its antigen is not known. The origin of this receptor is a man aged 45-65 years who received an inactivated influenza vaccine. The specimen comprised PBMCs from blood, sampled on the day of vaccination.

The CDR3 region is CASSQELTRVRNTIYF. The CDR3 nucleotides are TGCGCCAGCAGCCAAGAGCTGACCCGGGTGCGAAACACCATATATTTT. V usage is TRBV4-3 and J usage is TRBJ1-3; no clear D. This CDR3 is 16 amino acids long. Between the trimmed V and J ends, which lost 0 bases and 5 bases, there was a span of 14 bases. Per germline, CDR1 LGHNA and CDR2 YSLEER.